The source of this TCR beta chain is a study of CD8 T cells in Susac syndrome. Losses at the gene ends were 8 bases for V and 7 bases for J; bases not matched to a gene: 9. The CDR3 has 13 residues. Germline CDR1 MNHEY, CDR2 SMNVEV (reference sequence). Reverse transcription of about 0.45 to 1 ug RNA was performed with random hexamers. Across 54 Vbeta and 13 Jbeta, immunoSEQ multiplex PCR amplified TCR beta CDR3. Each CDR3 protein gets one entry after TCRdb re-called the immunoSEQ multiplex PCR reads with MiXCR. The sample consists of 130,000 to 150,000 distinct CDR3 sequences, roughly 94% of them appearing once. High-throughput TCR beta sequencing covered peripheral CD8+ and CD4+ T cells. CD8+ and CD4+ T cells were negatively isolated; TEMRA cells were FACS-enriched.

The sequenced material came from CD4+ T cells from PBMCs. The sequence was collected from a human donor in good health. V usage is TRBV27 and J usage is TRBJ2-3, with 7 bases aligning to TRBD2. This chain's CDR3 is CASWRRGMNTQYF. The CDR3 DNA reads TGTGCCAGCTGGAGGCGGGGGATGAATACGCAGTATTTT.